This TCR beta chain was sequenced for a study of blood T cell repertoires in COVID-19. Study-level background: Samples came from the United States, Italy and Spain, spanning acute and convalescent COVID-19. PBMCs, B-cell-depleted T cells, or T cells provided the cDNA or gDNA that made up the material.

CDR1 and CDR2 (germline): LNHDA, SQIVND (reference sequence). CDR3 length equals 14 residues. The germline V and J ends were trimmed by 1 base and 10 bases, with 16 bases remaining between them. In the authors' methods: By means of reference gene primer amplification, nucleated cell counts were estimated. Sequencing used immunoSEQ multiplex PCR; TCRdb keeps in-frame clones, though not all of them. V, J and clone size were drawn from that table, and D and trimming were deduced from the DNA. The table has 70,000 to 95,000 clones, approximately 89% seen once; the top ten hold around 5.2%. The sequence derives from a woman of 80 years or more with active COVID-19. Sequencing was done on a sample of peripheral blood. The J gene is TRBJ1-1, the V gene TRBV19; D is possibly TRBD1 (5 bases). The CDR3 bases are TGTGCCAGTAGTATAGGTTTGGGGCAAGTCGCAGCTTTCTTT. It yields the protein CASSIGLGQVAAFF.